The 13 T cell receptor beta chains below come from one sample, sequenced in a study of T cells in Graves' hyperthyroidism and ophthalmopathy. Template material for amplifying TCR beta CDR3 regions consisted of RNA transcripts. The study used the HTBI primer set for a first-round RT-PCR of the TCR CDR3. Via MiXCR, TCRdb re-called the multiplex PCR reads, giving one row per CDR3 protein. The sample has approximately 640,000 distinct CDR3 sequences, about 16% seen once. Sequenced sample: blood. All receptors derive from a woman aged 25 to 39 with Graves' hyperthyroidism.

The J gene is TRBJ2-7, the V gene TRBV7-9, with 16 bases matching TRBD2. CDR3 size: 17 residues. J gave up 5 bases and V 7 bases, and 11 bases lay outside the gene matches. Per germline, CDR1 SEHNR and CDR2 FQNEAQ (reference sequence). The CDR3 spells CASNPGLAGGPLDEQYF. The CDR3 DNA is TGTGCCAGCAACCCGGGACTAGCGGGAGGGCCTTTGGACGAGCAGTACTTC.

This rearrangement joins TRBV19 to TRBJ1-3, with TRBD1 matching over 10 bases. V dropped 9 bases and J dropped 6; count of bases not matched to a gene: 8. This CDR3 has 14 residues. Germline V gives CDR1 LNHDA, CDR2 SQIVND (reference sequence). The CDR3 is CASVDRGLENTIYF. Here the CDR3 DNA reads TGTGCCAGCGTCGACAGGGGGCTTGAAAACACCATATATTTT.

This clonotype was observed at least ten times. The chain links TRBV7-2 to TRBJ2-5; D perhaps matches TRBD2 (5 bases). The CDR3 is made up of 12 amino acids. Germline V CDR1 and CDR2: SGHTA, FQGNSA. V was clipped by 1 base and J by 12 bases, with 12 bases between them. Written as DNA, the CDR3 is TGTGCCAGCAGCTTAGAGACGGGATTAAAGTACTTC. Translating gives CASSLETGLKYF.

With respect to this clonotype: This may be a read error: a much more frequent sequence differs by one nucleotide. The chain is built from TRBV20-1 and TRBJ2-7; D not certain. The V end lost 1 base, the J end lost 0 bases, and 13 bases lay between the germline ends. The length of the CDR3 is 15 residues. Germline V gene sequence: CDR1 DFQATT, CDR2 SNEGSKA (reference sequence). The CDR3 nucleotides read TGCAGTGCTAGAGGTCTGCGCGGAAACTCCTACGAGCAGTACTTC. This gives the protein CSARGLRGNSYEQYF.

This clonotype was counted ten times or more. The rearrangement links TRBV11-3 to TRBJ2-2; no definite D call. CDR3 length: 16 amino acids. Between the trimmed V and J ends, which lost 1 base and 0 bases, there was a span of 9 bases. Germline loops: CDR1 SGHNT, CDR2 YENEEA. As DNA, the CDR3 is TGTGCCAGCAGCTTAGGTCTTGGACCGAACACCGGGGAGCTGTTTTTT. The encoded protein is CASSLGLGPNTGELFF.

As regards this clonotype: At one of its ends the junction is not consistent with the germline gene, which may arise from a read error. CDR3 sequence: CASRTFPGTENAGELFF. As DNA, the CDR3 is TGTGCCAGCCGAACCTTCCCGGGGACAGAGAACGCCGGGGAGCTGTTTTTT. The chain links TRBV6-1 to TRBJ2-2; TRBD1 agrees at 7 bases. The CDR3 consists of 17 residues. The germline gives CDR1 MNHNS, CDR2 SASEGT.

This clonotype occurred a few times. This chain links TRBV11-3 with TRBJ1-1; possible D gene TRBD1, 6 bases. Trimming took 7 bases from V and 3 from J, leaving 21 bases between them. This CDR3 is built from 16 residues. Germline V CDR1 and CDR2: SGHNT, YENEEA. The CDR3: CASKFGTREGYTEAFF. CDR3 in DNA: TGTGCCAGCAAGTTCGGGACAAGGGAGGGCTACACTGAAGCTTTCTTT.

Ten or more counts support this clonotype. The chain links TRBV12-5 to TRBJ1-2; D uncertain. The CDR3 covers 13 residues. Germline V CDR1 and CDR2: LGHNT, FRNRAP. Trimming shortened V by 7 bases and J by 4 bases, and 13 bases separated the two germline ends. The CDR3 region has the DNA TGTGCTAGTGCTCCTCCCAGTAGCTATGGCTACACCTTC. This translates into CASAPPSSYGYTF.

As concerns this clonotype: This clone may be a read error of a much larger clone one base away. The chain has TRBV5-1 and TRBJ2-7; 12 bases match TRBD2. Germline loops: CDR1 SGHRS, CDR2 YFSETQ. The CDR3 has 15 residues. The CDR3, as DNA: TGCGCCAACAGCTTGACTAGCGGGAGCATGCACGAGCAGTACTTC. This gives the protein CANSLTSGSMHEQYF.

A word on this clonotype: A read error is possible here, since a much larger clone lies one base away. The J gene is TRBJ2-5, the V gene TRBV11-2; D unclear. Germline-derived CDR1 and CDR2 are SGHAT and FQNNGV. The CDR3 runs 14 residues. The CDR3 DNA reads TGTGCCAGCAGCTTAGCCTTCGCCCAAGGGACCCAGTACTTC. This sequence encodes CASSLAFAQGTQYF.

This clonotype was observed many times. The chain's CDR3 is CSAQDGTFYGYTF. The CDR3 nucleotides are TGCAGTGCCCAAGACGGAACTTTCTATGGCTACACCTTC. This chain uses TRBV20-1 with TRBJ1-2; D remains ambiguous. Between the trimmed V and J ends, which lost 6 bases and 4 bases, there was a span of 15 bases. CDR1 and CDR2 from the germline V gene are DFQATT and SNEGSKA (reference sequence). CDR3 length: 13 amino acids.

In its sample, this clonotype was seen many times. This chain joins TRBV11-2 and TRBJ2-1, with 8 bases matching TRBD2. V dropped 2 bases and J dropped 8; count of bases not matched to a gene: 11. Germline V gene data show CDR1 as SGHAT and CDR2 as FQNNGV. The CDR3 is 16 residues long. CDR3 loop: CASSLWSGGSMDEQFF. DNA for the CDR3: TGTGCCAGCAGCTTATGGTCGGGAGGGTCGATGGATGAGCAGTTCTTC.

A few counts support this clonotype. The rearrangement uses TRBV5-4 and TRBJ2-3; either TRBD1 or TRBD2 may fit D (5 bases each). This CDR3 is built from 14 residues. The ends were cut back, 0 bases at V and 5 bases at J, with 10 bases in the middle. Germline CDR1 is SGHNT and CDR2 is YYREEE (reference sequence). The CDR3 region has the DNA TGTGCCAGCAGCTTGGATTTTGGGGGAGATACGCAGTATTTT. It is translated as CASSLDFGGDTQYF.